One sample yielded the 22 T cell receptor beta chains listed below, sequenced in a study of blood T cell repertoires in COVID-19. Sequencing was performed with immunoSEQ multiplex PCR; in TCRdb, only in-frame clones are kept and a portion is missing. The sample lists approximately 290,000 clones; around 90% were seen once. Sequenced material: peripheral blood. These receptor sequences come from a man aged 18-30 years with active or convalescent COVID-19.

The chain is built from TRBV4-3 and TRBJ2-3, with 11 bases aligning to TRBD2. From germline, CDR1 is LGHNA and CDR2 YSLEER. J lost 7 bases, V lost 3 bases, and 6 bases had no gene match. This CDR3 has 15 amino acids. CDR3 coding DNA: TGCGCCAGCAGCCAGAGGGGACTAGCGGAACATACGCAGTATTTT. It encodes CASSQRGLAEHTQYF.

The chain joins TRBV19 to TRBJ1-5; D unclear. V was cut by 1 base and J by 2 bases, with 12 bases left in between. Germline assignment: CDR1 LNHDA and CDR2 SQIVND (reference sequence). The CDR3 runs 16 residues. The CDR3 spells CASSIAPRSGNQPQHF. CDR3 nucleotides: TGTGCCAGTAGTATAGCACCCCGGAGCGGCAATCAGCCCCAGCATTTT.

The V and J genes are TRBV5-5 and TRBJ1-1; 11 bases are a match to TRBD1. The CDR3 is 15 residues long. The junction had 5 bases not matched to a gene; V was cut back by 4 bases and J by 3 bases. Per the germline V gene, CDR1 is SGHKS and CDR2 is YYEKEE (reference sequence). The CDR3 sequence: CASSGQGAVDTEAFF. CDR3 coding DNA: TGTGCCAGCAGCGGACAGGGGGCCGTGGACACTGAAGCTTTCTTT.

The CDR3 sequence is CASSAATGRNSPLHF. The CDR3 region has the DNA TGTGCCAGCAGTGCGGCGACAGGGAGGAATTCACCCCTCCACTTT. This rearrangement joins TRBV2 to TRBJ1-6; the match to TRBD1 covers 7 bases. This CDR3 has 15 residues. V was clipped by 4 bases and J by 7 bases; unmatched bases: 7. Germline CDR1 and CDR2: SNHLY and FYNNEI.

CDR3 in DNA: TGTGCCAGCAGTTACGGGACAGTTGAAAAACTGTTTTTT. It encodes CASSYGTVEKLFF. The rearrangement joins TRBV6-5 to TRBJ1-4; 7 bases are shared with TRBD1. Germline CDR1 MNHEY, CDR2 SVGAGI. J was trimmed by 7 bases and V by 2 bases; bases with no gene match: 1. The CDR3 has 13 residues.

The chain's CDR3 is CASSLPSGGAETQYF. The CDR3 region has the DNA TGTGCCAGCAGCCTTCCTAGCGGGGGGGCGGAGACCCAGTACTTC. This sequence joins TRBV7-9 and TRBJ2-5; 12 bases match TRBD2. The V gene end was trimmed by 5 bases and the J gene end by 5 bases; junction bases not matched to a gene: 6. CDR1 is SEHNR and CDR2 is FQNEAQ in the germline V gene (reference sequence). The CDR3 covers 15 residues.

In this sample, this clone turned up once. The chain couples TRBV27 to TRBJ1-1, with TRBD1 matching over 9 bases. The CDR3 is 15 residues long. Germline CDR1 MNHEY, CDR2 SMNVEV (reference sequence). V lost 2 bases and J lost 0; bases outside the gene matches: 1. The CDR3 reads CASSLGTGLNTEAFF. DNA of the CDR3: TGTGCCAGCAGTTTAGGGACAGGGTTGAACACTGAAGCTTTCTTT.

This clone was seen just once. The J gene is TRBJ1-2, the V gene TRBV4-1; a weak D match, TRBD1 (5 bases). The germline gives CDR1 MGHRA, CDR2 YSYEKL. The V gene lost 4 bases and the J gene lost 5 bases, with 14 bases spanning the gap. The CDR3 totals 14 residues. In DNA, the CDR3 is TGCGCCAGCAGCCCGACCCAGGGCGCTTATGGCTACACCTTC. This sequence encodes CASSPTQGAYGYTF.

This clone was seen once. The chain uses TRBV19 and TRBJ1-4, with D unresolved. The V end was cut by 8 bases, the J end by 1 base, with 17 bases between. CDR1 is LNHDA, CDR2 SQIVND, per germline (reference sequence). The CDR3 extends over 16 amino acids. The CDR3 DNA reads TGTGCCAGTCATTCCCATTGGTCCGGAACTAATGAAAAACTGTTTTTT. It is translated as CASHSHWSGTNEKLFF.

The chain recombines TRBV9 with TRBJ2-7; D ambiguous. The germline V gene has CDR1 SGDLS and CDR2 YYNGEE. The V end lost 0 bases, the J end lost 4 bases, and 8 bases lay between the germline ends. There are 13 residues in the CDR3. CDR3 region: CASSVGQVYEQYF. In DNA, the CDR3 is TGTGCCAGCAGCGTAGGCCAGGTTTACGAGCAGTACTTC. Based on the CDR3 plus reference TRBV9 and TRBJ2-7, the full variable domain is DSGVTQTPKHLITATGQRVTLRCSPRSGDLSVYWYQQSLDQGLQFLIQYYNGEERAKGNILERFSAQQFPDLHSELNLSSLELGDSALYFCASSVGQVYEQYFGPGTRLTVT.

CDR3: CASSEVAGSAQPQHF. CDR3 DNA: TGTGCCAGCAGTGAGGTCGCCGGGTCGGCTCAGCCCCAGCATTTT. The genes are TRBV6-1 and TRBJ1-5; no clear D gene. With 3 bases removed from V and 6 bases from J, the gap between germline ends came to 15 bases. CDR1 and CDR2 (germline): MNHNS, SASEGT. The CDR3 contains 15 residues.

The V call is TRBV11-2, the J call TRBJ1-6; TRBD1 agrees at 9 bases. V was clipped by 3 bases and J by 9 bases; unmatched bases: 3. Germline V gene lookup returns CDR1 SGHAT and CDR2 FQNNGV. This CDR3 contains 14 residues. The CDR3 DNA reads TGTGCCAGCAGCTTGGGACAGGGCATTTCACCCCTCCACTTT. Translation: CASSLGQGISPLHF.

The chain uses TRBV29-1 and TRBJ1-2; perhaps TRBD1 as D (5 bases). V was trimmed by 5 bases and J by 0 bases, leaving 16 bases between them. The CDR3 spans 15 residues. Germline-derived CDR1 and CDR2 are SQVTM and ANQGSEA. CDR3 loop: CSVQSRTLPNYGYTF. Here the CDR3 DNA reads TGCAGCGTTCAAAGTCGGACACTACCTAACTATGGCTACACCTTC.

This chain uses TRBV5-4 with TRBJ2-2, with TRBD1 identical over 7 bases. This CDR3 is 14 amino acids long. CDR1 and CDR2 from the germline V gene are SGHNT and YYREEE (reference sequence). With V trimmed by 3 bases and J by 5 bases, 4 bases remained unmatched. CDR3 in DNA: TGTGCCAGCAGCTATTACAGGGGTACCGGGGAGCTGTTTTTT. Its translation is CASSYYRGTGELFF.

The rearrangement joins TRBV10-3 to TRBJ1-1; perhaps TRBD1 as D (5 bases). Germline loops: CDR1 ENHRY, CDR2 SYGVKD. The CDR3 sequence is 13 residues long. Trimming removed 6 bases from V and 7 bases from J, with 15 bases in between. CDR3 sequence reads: CAISDRVRVEAFF. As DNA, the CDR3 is TGTGCCATCAGCGACAGAGTTCGGGTTGAAGCTTTCTTT.

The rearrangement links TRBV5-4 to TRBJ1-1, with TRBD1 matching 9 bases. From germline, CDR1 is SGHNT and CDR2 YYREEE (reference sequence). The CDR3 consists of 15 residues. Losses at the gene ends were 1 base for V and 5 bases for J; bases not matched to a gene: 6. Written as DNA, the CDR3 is TGTGCCAGCAGCTTGCCGGGACAGGGCCTTACTGAAGCTTTCTTT. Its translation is CASSLPGQGLTEAFF.

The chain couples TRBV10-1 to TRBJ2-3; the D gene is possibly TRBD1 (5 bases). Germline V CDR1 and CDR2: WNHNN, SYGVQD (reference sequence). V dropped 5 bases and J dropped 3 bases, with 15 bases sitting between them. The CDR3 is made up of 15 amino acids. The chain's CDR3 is CASSPQGVSTDTQYF. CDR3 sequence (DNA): TGCGCCAGCAGTCCGCAGGGTGTGAGTACAGATACGCAGTATTTT.

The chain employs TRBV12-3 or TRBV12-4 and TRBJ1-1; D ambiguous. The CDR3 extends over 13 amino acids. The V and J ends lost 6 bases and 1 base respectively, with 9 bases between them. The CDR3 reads CASSYAANTEAFF. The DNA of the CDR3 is TGTGCCAGCAGCTATGCTGCGAACACTGAAGCTTTCTTT.

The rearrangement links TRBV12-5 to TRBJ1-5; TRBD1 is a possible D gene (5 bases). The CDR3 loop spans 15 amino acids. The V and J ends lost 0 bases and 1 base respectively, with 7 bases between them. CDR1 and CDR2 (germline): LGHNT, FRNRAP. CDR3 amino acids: CASGLVPGSNQPQHF. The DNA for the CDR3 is TGTGCTAGTGGTTTGGTACCAGGGAGCAATCAGCCCCAGCATTTT.

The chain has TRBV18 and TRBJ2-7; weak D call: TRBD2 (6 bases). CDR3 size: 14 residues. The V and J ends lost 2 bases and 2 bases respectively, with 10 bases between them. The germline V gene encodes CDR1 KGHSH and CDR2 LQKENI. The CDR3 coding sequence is TGTGCCAGCTCACCAGGCCGGGAGACCTACGAGCAGTACTTC. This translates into CASSPGRETYEQYF.

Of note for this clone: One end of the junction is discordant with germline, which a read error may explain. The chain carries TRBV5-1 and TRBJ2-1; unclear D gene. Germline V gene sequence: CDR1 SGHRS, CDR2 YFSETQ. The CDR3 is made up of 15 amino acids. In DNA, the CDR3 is TGCGCCAGCAGCCCTACTCTCGTGTCCTTCAATGAGCAGTTCTTC. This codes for CASSPTLVSFNEQFF. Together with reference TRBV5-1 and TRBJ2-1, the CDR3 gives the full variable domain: KAGVTQTPRYLIKTRGQQVTLSCSPISGHRSVSWYQQTPGQGLQFLFEYFSETQRNKGNFPGRFSGRQFSNSRSEMNVSTLELGDSALYLCASSPTLVSFNEQFFGPGTRLTVL.

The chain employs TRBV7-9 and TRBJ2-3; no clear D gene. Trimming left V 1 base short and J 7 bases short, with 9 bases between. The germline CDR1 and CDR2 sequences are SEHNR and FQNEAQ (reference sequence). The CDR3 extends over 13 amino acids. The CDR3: CASSLDVAYTQYF. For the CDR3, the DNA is TGTGCCAGCAGCTTAGACGTAGCCTATACGCAGTATTTT.